This TCR beta chain was retrieved from a study of T cells in Graves' hyperthyroidism and ophthalmopathy. This clonotype was recorded many times. The antigen remains unidentified. Regarding the study as a whole: Among clonotypes expanded in thyroid above 0.001, most were also found in blood.

Amplification yielded TCR beta CDR3 regions, with RNA transcripts as the source. Using the HTBI primer set, a first-round RT-PCR was run on the TCR CDR3. TCRdb called the multiplex PCR reads again in MiXCR, with one record for every CDR3 protein. Of about 350,000 distinct CDR3 sequences in the sample, 15% to 20% were seen once. From germline, CDR1 is SNHLY and CDR2 FYNNEI. The germline V and J ends were trimmed by 4 bases and 6 bases, with 22 bases remaining between them. The CDR3 covers 16 residues. For the diagnoses, clinical symptoms, serum thyroxine and TRAb, thyroid ultrasound and orbital computed tomography were used.

Specimen: blood. The TCR was taken from a woman aged 35 to 49 with Graves' ophthalmopathy. V is TRBV2 and J is TRBJ2-7; maybe TRBD1 (5 bases). The CDR3 DNA reads TGTGCCAGCAGTGGTTCCCTGTACAGGTTCGGCTTCGAGCAGTACTTC. Residues: CASSGSLYRFGFEQYF.